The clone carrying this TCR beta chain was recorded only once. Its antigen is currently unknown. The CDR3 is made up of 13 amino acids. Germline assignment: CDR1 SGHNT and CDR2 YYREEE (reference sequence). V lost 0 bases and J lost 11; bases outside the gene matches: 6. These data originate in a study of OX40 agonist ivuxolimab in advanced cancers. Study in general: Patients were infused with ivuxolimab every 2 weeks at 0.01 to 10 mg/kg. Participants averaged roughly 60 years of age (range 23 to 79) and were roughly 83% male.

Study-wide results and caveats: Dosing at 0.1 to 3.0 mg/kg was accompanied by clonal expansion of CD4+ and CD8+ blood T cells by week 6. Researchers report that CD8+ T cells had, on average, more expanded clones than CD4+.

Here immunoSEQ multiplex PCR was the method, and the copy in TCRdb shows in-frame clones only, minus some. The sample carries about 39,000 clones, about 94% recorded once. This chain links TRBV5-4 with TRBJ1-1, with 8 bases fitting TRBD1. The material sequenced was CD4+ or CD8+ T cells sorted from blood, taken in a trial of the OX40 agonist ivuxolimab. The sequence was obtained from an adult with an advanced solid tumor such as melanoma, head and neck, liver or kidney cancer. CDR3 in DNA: TGTGCCAGCAGCTTGGGGCAGGGGGCGATGGCTTTCTTT. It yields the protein CASSLGQGAMAFF.